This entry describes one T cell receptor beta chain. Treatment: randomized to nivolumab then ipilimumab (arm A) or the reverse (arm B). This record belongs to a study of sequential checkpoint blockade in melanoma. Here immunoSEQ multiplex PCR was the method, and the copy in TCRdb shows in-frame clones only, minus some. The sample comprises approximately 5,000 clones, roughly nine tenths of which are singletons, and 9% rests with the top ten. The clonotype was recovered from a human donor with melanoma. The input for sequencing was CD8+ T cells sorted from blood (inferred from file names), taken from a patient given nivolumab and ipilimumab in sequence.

The CDR3 is CASSFTQYYEQYF. The CDR3, as DNA: TGTGCCAGCAGCTTCACGCAGTACTACGAGCAGTACTTC. The chain is built from TRBV11-2 and TRBJ2-7; D is uncertain. Germline V lookup: CDR1 SGHAT, CDR2 FQNNGV. V was trimmed by 3 bases and J by 3 bases, leaving 9 bases between them. The CDR3 sequence is 13 residues long.